Listed here are 26 T cell receptor beta chains from one sample, sequenced in a study of control samples from healthy donors and cancer patients. The table came from immunoSEQ multiplex PCR; TCRdb's copy has only in-frame clones and leaves some out. Among around 75,000 clones listed, around 92% were seen once. The sample was blood. These receptors were collected from a woman in her fifties or sixties in good health.

V gene TRBV7-9 combines with J gene TRBJ1-1; 7 positions agree with TRBD1. The CDR3 consists of 14 residues. Germline-derived CDR1 and CDR2 are SEHNR and FQNEAQ (reference sequence). After removal of 5 bases from V and 0 bases from J, the junction contained 3 bases not matched to a gene. The CDR3 sequence is CASSATGMNTEAFF. CDR3 DNA: TGTGCCAGCAGCGCGACAGGGATGAACACTGAAGCTTTCTTT.

The rearrangement links TRBV5-4 to TRBJ1-2, with D possibly being TRBD1 (6 bases). Germline assignment: CDR1 SGHNT and CDR2 YYREEE (reference sequence). The CDR3 is 13 amino acids. V dropped 4 bases and J dropped 4 bases, with 11 bases sitting between them. The CDR3 coding sequence is TGTGCCAGCAGCCCCTACAGGGTCTATGGCTACACCTTC. Amino acids: CASSPYRVYGYTF.

The chain recombines TRBV5-8 with TRBJ1-4, with 7 bases that match TRBD1. In germline, CDR1 is SGHTS, CDR2 YDEGEE. The CDR3 is made up of 14 amino acids. The junction had 6 bases not matched to a gene; V was cut back by 5 bases and J by 5 bases. The CDR3 loop reads CASSPGQLNEKLFF. The CDR3 region has the DNA TGTGCCAGCAGTCCGGGACAGTTAAATGAAAAACTGTTTTTT.

The chain has TRBV6-5 and TRBJ1-2; the match to TRBD1 covers 7 bases. The CDR3 is 13 residues long. V lost 0 bases and J lost 8; bases outside the gene matches: 3. CDR1 and CDR2 (germline): MNHEY, SVGAGI. The CDR3 nucleotides are TGTGCCAGCAGTTACTCAGGGGGCGGGGGCTACACCTTC. Translating gives CASSYSGGGGYTF.

As concerns this clone: The sample has other DNA sequences that encode this CDR3 too. The chain carries TRBV28 and TRBJ1-1, with D possibly TRBD1 on 6 matching bases. Between the trimmed V and J ends, which lost 5 bases and 1 base, there was a span of 11 bases. This CDR3 contains 14 residues. Per the germline V gene, CDR1 is MDHEN and CDR2 is SYDVKM. The CDR3 nucleotides are TGTGCCAGCAGTCCTCAGGGGAGGAACACTGAAGCTTTCTTT. Translation gives CASSPQGRNTEAFF.

The chain has TRBV2 and TRBJ1-2, with 9 positions matching TRBD1. The CDR3 is 14 amino acids. Germline loops: CDR1 SNHLY, CDR2 FYNNEI. V dropped 6 bases and J dropped 4; count of bases not matched to a gene: 6. The CDR3 sequence is CASSQQGAGYGYTF. The CDR3, as DNA: TGTGCCAGCAGCCAACAGGGGGCGGGCTATGGCTACACCTTC.

J is TRBJ1-5 and V is TRBV28; D unresolved. The germline V gene encodes CDR1 MDHEN and CDR2 SYDVKM. The CDR3 sequence is 15 residues long. Trimming pared 2 bases from V and 5 bases from J, leaving 13 bases between. CDR3 in amino acids: CASSLVAGRDQPQHF. CDR3 sequence (DNA): TGTGCCAGCAGTTTAGTTGCGGGGAGGGATCAGCCCCAGCATTTT. Based on the CDR3 plus reference TRBV28 and TRBJ1-5, the full variable domain is DVKVTQSSRYLVKRTGEKVFLECVQDMDHENMFWYRQDPGLGLRLIYFSYDVKMKEKGDIPEGYSVSREKKERFSLILESASTNQTSMYLCASSLVAGRDQPQHFGDGTRLSIL.

The rearrangement joins TRBV9 to TRBJ1-2; 10 nucleotides line up with TRBD1. The CDR3 totals 15 residues. Germline values: CDR1 SGDLS, CDR2 YYNGEE. J was trimmed by 8 bases and V by 2 bases; bases with no gene match: 9. The CDR3 is CASSVLGTGDRGYTF. The DNA for the CDR3 is TGTGCCAGCAGCGTCCTCGGGACAGGGGATCGCGGCTACACCTTC.

This clone has only a few counts. This chain links TRBV30 with TRBJ1-4; a weak D match, TRBD1 (6 bases). The CDR3 has 15 amino acids. CDR1 is GTSNPN, CDR2 SVGIG, per germline (reference sequence). V lost 4 bases, J lost 5 bases, and 17 bases lay in between. The CDR3 nucleotides read TGTGCCTGGACCGACAAAAGGGGGACAAATGAAAAACTGTTTTTT. This gives the protein CAWTDKRGTNEKLFF.

The CDR3 DNA reads as TGTGCCAGCAGTGAACTAGCGGGAGGAGGCTACGAGCAGTACTTC. This sequence encodes CASSELAGGGYEQYF. The V and J genes are TRBV28 and TRBJ2-7; 12 bases align to TRBD2. V lost 5 bases, J lost 3 bases, and 5 bases stayed unmatched. Germline loops: CDR1 MDHEN, CDR2 SYDVKM. This CDR3 comprises 15 residues.

The chain's CDR3 is CSGGTGTGNEQYF. CDR3 DNA sequence: TGCAGCGGGGGAACCGGGACAGGCAACGAGCAGTACTTC. The genes are TRBV29-1 and TRBJ2-7, with 8 bases lining up with TRBD1. J lost 5 bases, V lost 7 bases, and 10 bases had no gene match. This CDR3 is built from 13 residues. CDR1 and CDR2 from the germline V gene are SQVTM and ANQGSEA.

The rearrangement uses TRBV11-2 and TRBJ2-3, with 12 bases aligning to TRBD2. The CDR3 loop spans 17 amino acids. V shed 4 bases, J shed 4 bases, and the junction held 9 bases outside the gene matches. CDR1 and CDR2 from the germline V gene are SGHAT and FQNNGV. This chain's CDR3 is CASSSRLAGERADTQYF. DNA for the CDR3: TGTGCCAGCAGCTCTCGACTAGCGGGAGAAAGGGCAGATACGCAGTATTTT.

The chain has TRBV11-2 and TRBJ1-3; D is uncertain. Trimming shortened V by 7 bases and J by 4 bases, and 5 bases separated the two germline ends. The CDR3 extends over 11 amino acids. The germline gives CDR1 SGHAT, CDR2 FQNNGV. CDR3 nucleotides: TGTGCCAGCACCTTGGGAAACACCATATATTTT. The encoded protein is CASTLGNTIYF.

V gene TRBV6-5 combines with J gene TRBJ2-5, with 9 bases identical to TRBD2. The CDR3 is 14 residues long. Germline loops: CDR1 MNHEY, CDR2 SVGAGI. V lost 8 bases to trimming and J lost 5 bases; unmatched junction nucleotides: 9. Here the CDR3 reads CASAINSGGETQYF. The CDR3 DNA follows: TGTGCCAGCGCAATAAATAGCGGGGGCGAGACCCAGTACTTC.

The chain carries TRBV7-9 and TRBJ1-4; 12 bases are a match to TRBD1. This CDR3 has 18 residues. After removal of 5 bases from V and 3 bases from J, the junction contained 10 bases not matched to a gene. Germline V gene data show CDR1 as SEHNR and CDR2 as FQNEAQ (reference sequence). The CDR3 is CASSKLGTGGLSNEKLFF. CDR3 bases: TGTGCCAGCAGCAAGCTTGGGACAGGGGGCTTGTCTAATGAAAAACTGTTTTTT.

V gene TRBV5-4 combines with J gene TRBJ2-6; D is unresolved. Germline CDR1 SGHNT, CDR2 YYREEE (reference sequence). V lost 3 bases to trimming and J lost 0 bases, with 13 bases between them. The CDR3 contains 17 residues. In DNA, the CDR3 is TGTGCCAGCAGCTCCAGTACAGATCACTCTGGGGCCAACGTCCTGACTTTC. This encodes CASSSSTDHSGANVLTF.

The V and J genes are TRBV4-3 and TRBJ2-1, with 8 bases identical to TRBD2. V lost 3 bases, J lost 7 bases, and 11 bases stayed unmatched. The germline gives CDR1 LGHNA, CDR2 YSLEER. CDR3 length: 16 amino acids. The CDR3 sequence is CASSHAQGTRGNEQFF. In DNA, the CDR3 is TGCGCCAGCAGCCACGCTCAGGGGACTAGGGGGAATGAGCAGTTCTTC.

A note on this clone: This sample includes further DNA sequences coding for the same CDR3. This sequence joins TRBV30 and TRBJ1-5; D is possibly TRBD1 (6 bases). Germline V gene lookup returns CDR1 GTSNPN and CDR2 SVGIG (reference sequence). V shed 5 bases and J shed 6 bases, with 11 bases lying between them. CDR3 size: 12 residues. The CDR3 loop reads CAWGEGGQPQHF. CDR3 nucleotides: TGTGCCTGGGGGGAGGGGGGTCAGCCCCAGCATTTT. The full variable domain, in which reference TRBV30 and TRBJ1-5 provide the parts outside the CDR3, is SQTIHQWPATLVQPVGSPLSLECTVEGTSNPNLYWYRQAAGRGLQLLFYSVGIGQISSEVPQNLSASRPQDRQFILSSKKLLLSDSGFYLCAWGEGGQPQHFGDGTRLSIL.

The CDR3 nucleotides read TGCAGTGCTAGTCCCGGGGCTGTGGAGACCCAGTACTTC. Translated: CSASPGAVETQYF. The rearrangement uses TRBV20-1 and TRBJ2-5; D tentatively fits TRBD1 or TRBD2 (5 bases each). The CDR3 is 13 amino acids. Germline CDR1 DFQATT, CDR2 SNEGSKA (reference sequence). V lost 3 bases and J lost 5, with 13 bases in between.

The chain couples TRBV2 to TRBJ1-2, with no clear D. CDR1 and CDR2 (germline): SNHLY, FYNNEI. CDR3 length equals 15 residues. V lost 3 bases to trimming and J lost 2 bases, with 13 bases between them. The CDR3 DNA reads TGTGCCAGCAGTGACAGACACGATTTAAACTATGGCTACACCTTC. Its translation: CASSDRHDLNYGYTF. The variable domain in full, with the rest retrieved from reference TRBV2 and TRBJ1-2, is EPEVTQTPSHQVTQMGQEVILRCVPISNHLYFYWYRQILGQKVEFLVSFYNNEISEKSEIFDDQFSVERPDGSNFTLKIRSTKLEDSAMYFCASSDRHDLNYGYTFGSGTRLTVV.

This chain joins TRBV24-1 and TRBJ2-2, with TRBD1 as a possible D gene (5 bases). The CDR3 sequence is 15 residues long. V lost 3 bases to trimming and J lost 0 bases, with 7 bases between them. Germline assignment: CDR1 KGHDR and CDR2 SFDVKD. The DNA of the CDR3 is TGTGCCACCAGTGATAAGGACACGAACACCGGGGAGCTGTTTTTT. Its translation: CATSDKDTNTGELFF.

This chain uses TRBV5-1 with TRBJ2-7, with 10 bases fitting TRBD1. The ends lost 3 bases at V and 1 base at J; junction bases unmatched: 10. Germline V gene lookup returns CDR1 SGHRS and CDR2 YFSETQ. The CDR3 has 17 residues. This CDR3 reads CASSWVGTGVKSYEQYF. DNA of the CDR3: TGCGCCAGCAGCTGGGTGGGGACAGGGGTTAAGTCCTACGAGCAGTACTTC.

This chain connects TRBV6-2 or TRBV6-3 to TRBJ1-5; tentative D call: TRBD1 (5 bases). V was pared by 6 bases and J by 5 bases, with 11 bases between. The CDR3 spans 13 residues. The germline gives CDR1 MNHEY, CDR2 SVGEGT. The CDR3 sequence: CASSTLGDQPQHF. The CDR3 nucleotides are TGTGCCAGCAGCACTCTGGGGGATCAGCCCCAGCATTTT.

The gene calls are TRBV15 and TRBJ2-3; TRBD1 might be the D (5 bases). V gave up 1 base and J gave up 1 base, with 12 bases separating them. CDR3 length: 16 residues. CDR1 and CDR2 from the germline V gene are LNHNV and YYDKDF (reference sequence). CDR3 sequence (DNA): TGTGCCACCAGCAGAGGTCAAGGGGCTGGCACAGATACGCAGTATTTT. Protein sequence: CATSRGQGAGTDTQYF.

The gene calls are TRBV7-3 and TRBJ1-6; D possibly corresponds to TRBD1 (6 bases). CDR1 and CDR2 (germline): SGHTA, FQGTGA. V was trimmed by 1 base and J by 10 bases, leaving 14 bases between them. The CDR3 covers 15 residues. CDR3 sequence: CASSLRVIGGSPLHF. For the CDR3, the DNA is TGTGCCAGCAGCTTAAGGGTCATTGGGGGCTCACCCCTCCACTTT. The full variable domain, rest sourced from reference TRBV7-3 and TRBJ1-6, is GAGVSQTPSNKVTEKGKYVELRCDPISGHTALYWYRQSLGQGPEFLIYFQGTGAADDSGLPNDRFFAVRPEGSVSTLKIQRTERGDSAVYLCASSLRVIGGSPLHFGNGTRLTVT.

The rearrangement joins TRBV18 to TRBJ1-1; D gene unclear. Germline V gene lookup returns CDR1 KGHSH and CDR2 LQKENI. The ends were cut back, 6 bases at V and 1 base at J, with 12 bases in the middle. There are 14 residues in the CDR3. Here the CDR3 reads CASSRLSENTEAFF. The CDR3 region has the DNA TGTGCCAGCTCGCGACTTTCGGAGAACACTGAAGCTTTCTTT.